The present T cell receptor beta chain was sequenced within a study of blood T cells in healthy people across ages. Study background: About one barcoded beta molecule per two T cells came from capture by template switching. Findings and limits, study-wide: A roughly linear age-dependent decrease characterized TCR beta diversity per million T cells.

The CDR3 covers 14 residues. The germline gives CDR1 SQVTM, CDR2 ANQGSEA. Trimming left V 4 bases short and J 4 bases short, with 17 bases between. The second PCR ran roughly 6 to 12 cycles with a sample-barcoded 5' primer and J-beta primers. Every sample returned 2.5 million or more CDR3-containing paired-end reads. TCRdb re-analysed the 5' RACE reads in MiXCR, keeping a single row per CDR3 protein. The data contain about 650,000 distinct CDR3 sequences, 52% of them singletons. A few counts support this clonotype. Its antigen is unknown. Samples had at least 7 million PBMCs isolated from them. The TCR originated in a woman of 80 years or more in good health. Sequencing was performed on blood. The V call is TRBV29-1, the J call TRBJ2-7; D not certain. The CDR3 is CSVVLAGVEYEQYF. The DNA for the CDR3 is TGCAGCGTTGTATTAGCTGGGGTTGAGTACGAGCAGTACTTC.